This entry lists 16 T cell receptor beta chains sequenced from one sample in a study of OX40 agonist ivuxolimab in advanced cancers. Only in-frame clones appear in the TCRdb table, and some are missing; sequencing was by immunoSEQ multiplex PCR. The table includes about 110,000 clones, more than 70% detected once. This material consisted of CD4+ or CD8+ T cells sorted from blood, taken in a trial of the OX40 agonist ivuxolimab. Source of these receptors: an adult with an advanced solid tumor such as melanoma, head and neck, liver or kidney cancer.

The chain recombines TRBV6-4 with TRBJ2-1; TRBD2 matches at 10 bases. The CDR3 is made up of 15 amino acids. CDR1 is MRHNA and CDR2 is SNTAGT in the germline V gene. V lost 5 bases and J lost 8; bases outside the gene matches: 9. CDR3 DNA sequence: TGTGCCAGCAGTCAGGGACTAGCGAACGTAGATGAGCAGTTCTTC. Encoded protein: CASSQGLANVDEQFF.

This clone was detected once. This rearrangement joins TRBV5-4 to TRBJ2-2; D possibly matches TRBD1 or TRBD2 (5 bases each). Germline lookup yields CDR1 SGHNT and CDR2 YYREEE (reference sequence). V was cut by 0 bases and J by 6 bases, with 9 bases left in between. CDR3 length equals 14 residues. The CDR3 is CASSLGGRAGELFF. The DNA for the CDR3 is TGTGCCAGCAGCTTGGGGGGACGGGCCGGGGAGCTGTTTTTT.

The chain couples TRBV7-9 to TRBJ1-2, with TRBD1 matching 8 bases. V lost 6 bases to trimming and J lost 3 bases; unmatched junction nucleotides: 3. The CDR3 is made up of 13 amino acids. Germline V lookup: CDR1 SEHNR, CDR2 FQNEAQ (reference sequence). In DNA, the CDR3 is TGTGCCAGCAGTACAGGGGGAGACTATGGCTACACCTTC. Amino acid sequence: CASSTGGDYGYTF. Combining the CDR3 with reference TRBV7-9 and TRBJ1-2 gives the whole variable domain DTGVSQNPRHKITKRGQNVTFRCDPISEHNRLYWYRQTLGQGPEFLTYFQNEAQLEKSRLLSDRFSAERPKGSFSTLEIQRTEQGDSAMYLCASSTGGDYGYTFGSGTRLTVV.

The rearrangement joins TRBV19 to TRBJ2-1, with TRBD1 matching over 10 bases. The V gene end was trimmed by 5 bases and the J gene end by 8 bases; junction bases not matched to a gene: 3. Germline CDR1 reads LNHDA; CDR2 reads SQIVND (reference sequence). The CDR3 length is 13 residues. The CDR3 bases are TGTGCCAGTAGTTCGGACAGGGGGGATGAGCAGTTCTTC. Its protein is CASSSDRGDEQFF. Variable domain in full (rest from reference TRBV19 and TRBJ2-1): DGGITQSPKYLFRKEGQNVTLSCEQNLNHDAMYWYRQDPGQGLRLIYYSQIVNDFQKGDIAEGYSVSREKKESFPLTVTSAQKNPTAFYLCASSSDRGDEQFFGPGTRLTVL.

The CDR3 DNA sequence: TGTGCCAGCAGTTCCCGACTTACTTCCAGCTCCTATAATTCACCCCTCCACTTT. Its translation: CASSSRLTSSSYNSPLHF. The V gene is TRBV27, the J gene TRBJ1-6; no clear D gene. V was trimmed by 4 bases and J by 0 bases, leaving 16 bases between them. The germline V gene encodes CDR1 MNHEY and CDR2 SMNVEV (reference sequence). CDR3 length equals 18 residues.

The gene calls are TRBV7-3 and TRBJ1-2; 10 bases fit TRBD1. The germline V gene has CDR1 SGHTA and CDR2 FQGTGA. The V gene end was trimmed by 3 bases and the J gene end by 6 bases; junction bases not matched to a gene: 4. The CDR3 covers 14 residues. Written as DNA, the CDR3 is TGTGCCAGCAGCTTGACCGGGACAGGGGATGGCTACACCTTC. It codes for CASSLTGTGDGYTF.

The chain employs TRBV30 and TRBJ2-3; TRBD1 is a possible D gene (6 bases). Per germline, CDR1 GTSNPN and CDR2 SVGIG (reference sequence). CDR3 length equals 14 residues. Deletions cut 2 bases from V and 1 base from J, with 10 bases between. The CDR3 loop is CAWSTGSRTDTQYF. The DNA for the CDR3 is TGTGCCTGGAGTACAGGGTCCCGCACAGATACGCAGTATTTT. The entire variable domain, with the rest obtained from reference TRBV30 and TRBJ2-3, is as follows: SQTIHQWPATLVQPVGSPLSLECTVEGTSNPNLYWYRQAAGRGLQLLFYSVGIGQISSEVPQNLSASRPQDRQFILSSKKLLLSDSGFYLCAWSTGSRTDTQYFGPGTRLTVL.

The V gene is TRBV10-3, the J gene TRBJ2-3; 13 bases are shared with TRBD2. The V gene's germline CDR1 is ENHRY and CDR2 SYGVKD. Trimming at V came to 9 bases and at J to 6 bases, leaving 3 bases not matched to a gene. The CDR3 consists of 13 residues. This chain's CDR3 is CAMGLAGLDTQYF. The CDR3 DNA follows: TGTGCCATGGGACTAGCGGGGCTCGATACGCAGTATTTT.

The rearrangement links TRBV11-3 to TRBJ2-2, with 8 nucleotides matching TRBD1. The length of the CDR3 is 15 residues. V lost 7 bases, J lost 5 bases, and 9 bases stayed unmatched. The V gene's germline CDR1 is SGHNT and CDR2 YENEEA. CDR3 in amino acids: CASTRETGVTGELFF. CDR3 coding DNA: TGTGCCAGCACCCGGGAGACAGGGGTGACCGGGGAGCTGTTTTTT.

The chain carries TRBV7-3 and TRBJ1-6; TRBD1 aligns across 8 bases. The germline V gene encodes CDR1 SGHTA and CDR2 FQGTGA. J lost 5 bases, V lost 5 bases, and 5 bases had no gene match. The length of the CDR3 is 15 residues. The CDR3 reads CASSLGQGNNSPLHF. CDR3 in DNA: TGTGCCAGCAGCCTCGGACAGGGAAATAATTCACCCCTCCACTTT.

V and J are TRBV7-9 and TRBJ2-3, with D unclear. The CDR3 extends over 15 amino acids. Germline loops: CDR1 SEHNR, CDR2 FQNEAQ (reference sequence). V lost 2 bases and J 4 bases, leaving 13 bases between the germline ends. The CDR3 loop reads CASSLRSRDPDTQYF. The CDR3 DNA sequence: TGTGCCAGCAGCTTAAGATCTAGAGATCCAGATACGCAGTATTTT.

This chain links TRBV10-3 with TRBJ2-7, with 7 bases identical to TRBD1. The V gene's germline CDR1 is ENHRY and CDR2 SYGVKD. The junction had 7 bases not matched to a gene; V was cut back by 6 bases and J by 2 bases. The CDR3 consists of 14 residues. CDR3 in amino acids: CAIRGDRDTYEQYF. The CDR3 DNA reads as TGTGCCATCAGGGGTGACAGGGACACCTACGAGCAGTACTTC.

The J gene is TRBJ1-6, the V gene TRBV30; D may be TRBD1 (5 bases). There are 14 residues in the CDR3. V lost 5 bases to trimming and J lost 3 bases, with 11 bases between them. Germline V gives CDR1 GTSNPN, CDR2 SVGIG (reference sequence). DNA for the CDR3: TGTGCCTGGTCTGGGACCCGCTATAATTCACCCCTCCACTTT. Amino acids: CAWSGTRYNSPLHF.

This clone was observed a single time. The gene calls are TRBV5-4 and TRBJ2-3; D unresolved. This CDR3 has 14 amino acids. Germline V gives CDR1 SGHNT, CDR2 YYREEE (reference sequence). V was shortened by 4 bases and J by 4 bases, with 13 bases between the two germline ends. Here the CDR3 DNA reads TGTGCCAGCAGCCCCGGAGCAAGCGCAGATACGCAGTATTTT. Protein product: CASSPGASADTQYF.

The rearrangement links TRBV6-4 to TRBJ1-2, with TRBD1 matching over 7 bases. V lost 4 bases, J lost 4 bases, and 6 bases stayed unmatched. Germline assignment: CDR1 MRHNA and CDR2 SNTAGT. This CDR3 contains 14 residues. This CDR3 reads CASSADRTSYGYTF. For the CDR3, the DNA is TGTGCCAGCAGTGCGGACAGGACCTCCTATGGCTACACCTTC.

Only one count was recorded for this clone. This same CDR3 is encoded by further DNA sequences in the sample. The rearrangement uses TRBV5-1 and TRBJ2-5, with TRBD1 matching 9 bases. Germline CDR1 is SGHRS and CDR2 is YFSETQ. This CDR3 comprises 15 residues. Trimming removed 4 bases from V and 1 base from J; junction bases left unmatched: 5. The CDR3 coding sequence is TGCGCCAGCAGCATGGACAGGGGCACCCAAGAGACCCAGTACTTC. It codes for CASSMDRGTQETQYF.